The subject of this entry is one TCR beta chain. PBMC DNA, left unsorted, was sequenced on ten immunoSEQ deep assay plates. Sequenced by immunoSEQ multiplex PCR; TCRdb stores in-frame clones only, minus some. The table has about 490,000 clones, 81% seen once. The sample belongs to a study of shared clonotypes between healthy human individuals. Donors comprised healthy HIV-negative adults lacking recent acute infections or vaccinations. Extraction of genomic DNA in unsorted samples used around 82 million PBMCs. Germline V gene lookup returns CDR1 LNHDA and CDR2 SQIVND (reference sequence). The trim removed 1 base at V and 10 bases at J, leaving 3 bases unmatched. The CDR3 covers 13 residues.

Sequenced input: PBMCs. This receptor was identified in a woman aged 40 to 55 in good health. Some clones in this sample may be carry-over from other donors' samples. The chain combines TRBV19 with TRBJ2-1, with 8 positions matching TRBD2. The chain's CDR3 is CASSIVRTSEQFF. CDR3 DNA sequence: TGTGCCAGTAGTATAGTTAGGACTAGCGAGCAGTTCTTC.